The following is a TCR beta chain sequence with its context. Its antigen is not known. Sample treatment: oral pan-JAK inhibitor, 5-10 mg twice daily. Those with alopecia areata gave lesional scalp punch biopsies and peripheral blood. These data belong to a study of CD8+ T cells in alopecia areata. Study as a whole: The drug, oral tofacitinib, was given to treated patients at 5 to 10 mg twice daily. Severity of treated patients was scored by affected scalp percentage.

RNA was isolated and reverse transcribed to cDNA, the sequencing template. Repertoires were generated with immunoSEQ multiplex PCR, while TCRdb's copy carries only in-frame clones and drops some. The data contain 200,000 to 250,000 clones, over 60% of them seen just once; the ten biggest clones take up roughly 1.2%. Whole-study results and caveats: Baseline CD8+ expansion's link to response remains uncertain, as there was one nonresponder.

This receptor was taken from a human donor with alopecia areata. The specimen was CD4+ T cells sorted from blood, collected at approximately week 42, from a patient treated with tofacitinib.

The CDR3 region is CASSPGTSGNEQFF. CDR3 bases: TGCGCCAGCAGCCCCGGGACTAGCGGCAATGAGCAGTTCTTC. This chain uses TRBV5-1 with TRBJ2-1, with 11 bases identical to TRBD2. Per the germline V gene, CDR1 is SGHRS and CDR2 is YFSETQ. V gave up 4 bases and J gave up 6 bases; unmatched junction bases: 3. The CDR3 contains 14 residues.